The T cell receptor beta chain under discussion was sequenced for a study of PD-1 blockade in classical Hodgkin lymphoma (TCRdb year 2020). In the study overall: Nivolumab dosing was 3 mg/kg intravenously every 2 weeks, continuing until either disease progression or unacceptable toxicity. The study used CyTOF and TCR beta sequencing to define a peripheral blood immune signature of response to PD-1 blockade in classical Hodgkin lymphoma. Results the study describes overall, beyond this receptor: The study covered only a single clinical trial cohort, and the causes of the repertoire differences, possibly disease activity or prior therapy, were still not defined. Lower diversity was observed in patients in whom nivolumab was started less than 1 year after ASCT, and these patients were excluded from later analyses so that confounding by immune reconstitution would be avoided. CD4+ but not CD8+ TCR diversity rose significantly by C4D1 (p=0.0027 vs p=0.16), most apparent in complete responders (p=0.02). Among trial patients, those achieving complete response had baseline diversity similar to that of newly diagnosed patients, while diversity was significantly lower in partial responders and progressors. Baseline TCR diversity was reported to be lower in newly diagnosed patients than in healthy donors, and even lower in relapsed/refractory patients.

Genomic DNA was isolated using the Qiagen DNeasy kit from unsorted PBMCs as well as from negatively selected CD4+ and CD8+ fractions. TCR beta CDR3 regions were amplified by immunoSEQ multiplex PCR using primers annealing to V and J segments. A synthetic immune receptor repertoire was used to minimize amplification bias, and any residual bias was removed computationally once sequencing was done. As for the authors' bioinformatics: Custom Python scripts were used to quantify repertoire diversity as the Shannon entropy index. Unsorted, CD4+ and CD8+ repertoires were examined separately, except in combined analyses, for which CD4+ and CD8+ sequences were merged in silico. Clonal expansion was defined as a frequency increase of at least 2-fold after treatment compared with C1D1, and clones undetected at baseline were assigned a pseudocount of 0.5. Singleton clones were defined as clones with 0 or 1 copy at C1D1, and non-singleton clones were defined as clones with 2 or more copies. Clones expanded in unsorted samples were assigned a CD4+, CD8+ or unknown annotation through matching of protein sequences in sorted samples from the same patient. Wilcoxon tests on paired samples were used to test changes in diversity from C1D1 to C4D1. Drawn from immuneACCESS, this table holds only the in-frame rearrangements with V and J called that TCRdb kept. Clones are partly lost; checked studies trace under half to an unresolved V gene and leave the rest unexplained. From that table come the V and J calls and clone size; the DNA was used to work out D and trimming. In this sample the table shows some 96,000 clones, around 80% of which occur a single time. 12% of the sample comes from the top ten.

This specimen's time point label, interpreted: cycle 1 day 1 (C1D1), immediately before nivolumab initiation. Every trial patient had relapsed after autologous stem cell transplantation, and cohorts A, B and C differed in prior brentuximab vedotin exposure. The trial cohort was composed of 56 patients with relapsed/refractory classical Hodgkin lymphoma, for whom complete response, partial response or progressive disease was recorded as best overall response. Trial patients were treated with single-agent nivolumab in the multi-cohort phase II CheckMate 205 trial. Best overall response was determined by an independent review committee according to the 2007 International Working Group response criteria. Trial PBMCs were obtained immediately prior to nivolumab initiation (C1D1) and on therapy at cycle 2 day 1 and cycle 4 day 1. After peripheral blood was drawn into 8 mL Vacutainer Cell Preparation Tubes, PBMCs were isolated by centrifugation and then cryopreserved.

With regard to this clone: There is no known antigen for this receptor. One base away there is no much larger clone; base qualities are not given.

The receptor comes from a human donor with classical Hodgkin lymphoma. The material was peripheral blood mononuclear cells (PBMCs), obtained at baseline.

For the CDR3, the sequence is CASSSLAEQYF. DNA sequence: TGTGCCAGCAGTTCCCTTGCCGAGCAGTACTTC. This chain is built from TRBV28 and TRBJ2-7, with no reliable assignment of the D segment. The cysteine opens and the phenylalanine closes a CDR3 of 11 amino acids. The CDR3 DNA has 33 bases and is translated from base 1. V lost 4 bases and J lost 6 bases; the stretch between them is 7 bases long. Per the germline V gene, MDHEN is the CDR1 and SYDVKM is the CDR2.